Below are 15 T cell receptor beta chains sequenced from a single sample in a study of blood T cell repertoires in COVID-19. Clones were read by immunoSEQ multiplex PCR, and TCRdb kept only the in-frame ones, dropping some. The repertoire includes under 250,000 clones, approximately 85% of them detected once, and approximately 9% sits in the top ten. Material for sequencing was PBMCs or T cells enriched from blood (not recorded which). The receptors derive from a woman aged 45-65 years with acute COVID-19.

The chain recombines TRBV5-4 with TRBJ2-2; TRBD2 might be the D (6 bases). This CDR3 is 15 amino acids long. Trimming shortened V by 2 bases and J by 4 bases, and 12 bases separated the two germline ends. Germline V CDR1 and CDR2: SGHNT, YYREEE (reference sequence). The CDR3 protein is CASSFYGGGTGELFF. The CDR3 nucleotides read TGTGCCAGCAGCTTTTACGGGGGAGGCACCGGGGAGCTGTTTTTT.

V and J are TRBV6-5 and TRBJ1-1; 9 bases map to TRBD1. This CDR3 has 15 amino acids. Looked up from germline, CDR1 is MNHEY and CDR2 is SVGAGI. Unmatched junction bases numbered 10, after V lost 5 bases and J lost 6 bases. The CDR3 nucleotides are TGTGCCAGCAGTCCTCATGGGACAGGGACTCCTGAAGCTTTCTTT. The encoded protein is CASSPHGTGTPEAFF.

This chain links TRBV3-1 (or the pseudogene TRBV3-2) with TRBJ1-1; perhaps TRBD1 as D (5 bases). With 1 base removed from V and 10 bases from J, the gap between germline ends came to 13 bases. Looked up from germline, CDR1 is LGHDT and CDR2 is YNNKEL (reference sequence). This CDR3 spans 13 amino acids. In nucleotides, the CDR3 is TGTGCCAGCAGCCAAGTAATTGGGACTTCAGCTTTCTTT. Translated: CASSQVIGTSAFF.

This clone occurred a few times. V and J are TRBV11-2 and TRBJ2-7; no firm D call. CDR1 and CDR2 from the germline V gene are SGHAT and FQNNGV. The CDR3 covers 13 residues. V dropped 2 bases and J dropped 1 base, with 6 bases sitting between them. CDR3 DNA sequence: TGTGCCAGCAGCTTATCCCCTTCCTACGAGCAGTACTTC. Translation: CASSLSPSYEQYF.

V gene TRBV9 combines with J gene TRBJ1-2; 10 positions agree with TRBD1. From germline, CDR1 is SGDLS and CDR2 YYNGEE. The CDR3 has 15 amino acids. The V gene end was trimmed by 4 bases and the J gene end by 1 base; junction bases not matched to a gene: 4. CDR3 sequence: CASSLGQGGNYGYTF. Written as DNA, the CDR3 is TGTGCCAGCAGCCTCGGACAGGGGGGTAACTATGGCTACACCTTC.

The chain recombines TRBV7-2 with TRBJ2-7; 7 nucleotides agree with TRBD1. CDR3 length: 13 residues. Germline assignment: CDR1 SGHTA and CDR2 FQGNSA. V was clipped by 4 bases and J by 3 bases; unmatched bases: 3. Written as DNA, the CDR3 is TGTGCCAGCAGCTGGGGACAGATCTACGAGCAGTACTTC. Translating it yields CASSWGQIYEQYF.

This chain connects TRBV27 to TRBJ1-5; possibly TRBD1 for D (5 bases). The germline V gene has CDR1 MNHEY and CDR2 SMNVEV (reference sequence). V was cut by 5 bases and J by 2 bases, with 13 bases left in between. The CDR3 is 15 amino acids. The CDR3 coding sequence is TGTGCCAGCAGTCCCGGGGGGAGGGGCAATCAGCCCCAGCATTTT. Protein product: CASSPGGRGNQPQHF.

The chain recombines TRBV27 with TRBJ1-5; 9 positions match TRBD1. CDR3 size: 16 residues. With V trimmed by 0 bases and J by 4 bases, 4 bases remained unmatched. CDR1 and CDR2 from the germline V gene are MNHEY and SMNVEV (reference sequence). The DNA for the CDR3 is TGTGCCAGCAGTTTATCCTGGACAGGGGTAAATCAGCCCCAGCATTTT. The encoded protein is CASSLSWTGVNQPQHF.

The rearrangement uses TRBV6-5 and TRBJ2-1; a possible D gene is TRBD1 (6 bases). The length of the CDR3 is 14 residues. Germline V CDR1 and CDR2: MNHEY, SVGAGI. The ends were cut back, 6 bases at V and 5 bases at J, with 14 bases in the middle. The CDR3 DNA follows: TGTGCCAGCAGAGGGCGACAGGCTAACAATGAGCAGTTCTTC. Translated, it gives CASRGRQANNEQFF.

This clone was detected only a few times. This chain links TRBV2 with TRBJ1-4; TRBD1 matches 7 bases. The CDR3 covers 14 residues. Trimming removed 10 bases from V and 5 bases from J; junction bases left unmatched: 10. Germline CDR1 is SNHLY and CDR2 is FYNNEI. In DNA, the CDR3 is TGTGCCACATCGCGGGGACAGCCGAATGAAAAACTGTTTTTT. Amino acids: CATSRGQPNEKLFF. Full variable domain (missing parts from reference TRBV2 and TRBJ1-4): EPEVTQTPSHQVTQMGQEVILRCVPISNHLYFYWYRQILGQKVEFLVSFYNNEISEKSEIFDDQFSVERPDGSNFTLKIRSTKLEDSAMYFCATSRGQPNEKLFFGSGTQLSVL.

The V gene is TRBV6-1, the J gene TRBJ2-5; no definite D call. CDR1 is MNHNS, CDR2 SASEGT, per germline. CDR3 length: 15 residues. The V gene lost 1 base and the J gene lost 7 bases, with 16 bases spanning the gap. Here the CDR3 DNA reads TGTGCCAGCAGTGAAGTTTTGTCCCTAGATGTGACCCAGTACTTC. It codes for CASSEVLSLDVTQYF.

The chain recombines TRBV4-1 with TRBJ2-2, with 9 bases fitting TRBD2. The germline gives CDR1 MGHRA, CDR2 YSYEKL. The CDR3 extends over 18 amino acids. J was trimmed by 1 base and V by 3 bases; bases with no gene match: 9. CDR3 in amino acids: CASSHLYSGGLNTGELFF. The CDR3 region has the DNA TGCGCCAGCAGCCACTTGTACAGCGGGGGGTTGAACACCGGGGAGCTGTTTTTT.

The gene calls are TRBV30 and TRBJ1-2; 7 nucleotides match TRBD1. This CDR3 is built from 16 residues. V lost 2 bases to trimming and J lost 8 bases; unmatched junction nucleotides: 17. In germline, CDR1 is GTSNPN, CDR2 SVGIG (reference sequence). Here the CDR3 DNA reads TGTGCCTGGAGTTTGGGGCAGGGGGGCTACACGGAAGGCTACACCTTC. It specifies CAWSLGQGGYTEGYTF.

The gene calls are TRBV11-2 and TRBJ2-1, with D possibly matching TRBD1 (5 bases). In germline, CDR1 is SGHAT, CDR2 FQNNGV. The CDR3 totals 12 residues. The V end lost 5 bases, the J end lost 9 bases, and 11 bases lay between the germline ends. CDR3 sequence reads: CASSPRQTEQFF. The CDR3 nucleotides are TGTGCCAGCAGCCCTAGACAGACTGAGCAGTTCTTC.

Here the CDR3 DNA reads TGTGCCAGCAGTTGGCGGGGGTTCCTACATGAGCAGTTCTTC. This gives the protein CASSWRGFLHEQFF. The chain uses TRBV6-5 and TRBJ2-1, with 7 bases identical to TRBD2. CDR1 MNHEY and CDR2 SVGAGI come from the germline V gene. After removal of 4 bases from V and 8 bases from J, the junction contained 8 bases not matched to a gene. The CDR3 is made up of 14 amino acids.